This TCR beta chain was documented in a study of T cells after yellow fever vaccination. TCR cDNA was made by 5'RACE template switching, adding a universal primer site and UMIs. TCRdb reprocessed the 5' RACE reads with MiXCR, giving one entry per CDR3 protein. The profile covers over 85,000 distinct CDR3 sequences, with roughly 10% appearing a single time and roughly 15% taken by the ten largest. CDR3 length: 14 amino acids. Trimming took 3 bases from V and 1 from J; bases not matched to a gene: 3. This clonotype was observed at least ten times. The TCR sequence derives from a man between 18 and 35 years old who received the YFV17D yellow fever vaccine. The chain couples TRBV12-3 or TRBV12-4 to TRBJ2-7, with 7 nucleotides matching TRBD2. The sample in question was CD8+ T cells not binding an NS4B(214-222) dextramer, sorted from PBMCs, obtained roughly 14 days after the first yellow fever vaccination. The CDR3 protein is CASSFTSASYEQYF. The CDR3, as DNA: TGTGCCAGCAGTTTTACTAGCGCATCCTACGAGCAGTACTTC.